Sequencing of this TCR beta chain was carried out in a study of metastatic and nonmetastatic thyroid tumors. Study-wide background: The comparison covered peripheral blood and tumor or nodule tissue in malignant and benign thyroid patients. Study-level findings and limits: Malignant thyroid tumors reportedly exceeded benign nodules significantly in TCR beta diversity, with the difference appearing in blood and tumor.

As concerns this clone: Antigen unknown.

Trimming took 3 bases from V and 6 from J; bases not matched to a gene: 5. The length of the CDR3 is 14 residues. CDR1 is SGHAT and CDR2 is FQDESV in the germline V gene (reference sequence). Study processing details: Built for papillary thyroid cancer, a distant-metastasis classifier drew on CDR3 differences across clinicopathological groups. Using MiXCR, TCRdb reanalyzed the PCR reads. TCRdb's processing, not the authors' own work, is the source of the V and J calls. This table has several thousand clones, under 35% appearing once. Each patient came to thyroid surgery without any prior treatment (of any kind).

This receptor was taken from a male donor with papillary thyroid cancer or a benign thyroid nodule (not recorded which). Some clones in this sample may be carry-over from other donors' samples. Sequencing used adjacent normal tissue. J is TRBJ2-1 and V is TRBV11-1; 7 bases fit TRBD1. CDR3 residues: CASSFRRGSNEQFF. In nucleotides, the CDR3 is TGTGCCAGCAGCTTTCGCAGGGGGAGCAATGAGCAGTTCTTC.